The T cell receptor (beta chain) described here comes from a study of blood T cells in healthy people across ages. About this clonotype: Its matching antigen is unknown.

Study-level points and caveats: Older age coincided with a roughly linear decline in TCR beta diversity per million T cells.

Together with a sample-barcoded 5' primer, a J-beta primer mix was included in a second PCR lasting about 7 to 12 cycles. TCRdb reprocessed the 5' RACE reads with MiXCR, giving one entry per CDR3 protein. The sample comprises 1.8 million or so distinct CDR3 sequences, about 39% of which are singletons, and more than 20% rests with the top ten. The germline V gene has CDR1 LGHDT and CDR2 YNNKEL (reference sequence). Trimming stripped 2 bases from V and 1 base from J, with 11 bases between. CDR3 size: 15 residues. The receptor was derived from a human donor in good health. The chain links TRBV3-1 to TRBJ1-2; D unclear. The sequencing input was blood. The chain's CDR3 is CASSQMASSNYGYTF. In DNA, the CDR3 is TGTGCCAGCAGCCAAATGGCCAGTAGTAACTATGGCTACACCTTC.